This T cell receptor (beta chain) comes out of a study of blood T cell repertoires in COVID-19. Across the whole study: Sites in the United States, Italy and Spain provided acute and convalescent COVID-19 samples. PBMCs, B-cell-depleted T cells, or T cells provided the cDNA or gDNA that made up the material.

Per the authors' pipeline: Nucleated cell counts were estimated from reference gene primer amplification. Produced via immunoSEQ multiplex PCR; TCRdb's table is partial and in-frame only. The DNA was the basis for D and trimming; V, J and clone size are from that table. The table includes some 170,000 clones, 80% to 90% detected once. CDR1 is SGHRS, CDR2 YFSETQ, per germline. V lost 5 bases, J lost 4 bases, and 12 bases lay in between. The CDR3 consists of 13 residues. This chain joins TRBV5-1 and TRBJ1-2; perhaps TRBD1 as D (6 bases). Sample: peripheral blood. The source is a woman in her forties or fifties with acute or convalescent COVID-19. CDR3 in DNA: TGCGCCAGCAGAGGGGGACGGATCTATGGCTACACCTTC. Encoded protein: CASRGGRIYGYTF.